This T cell receptor beta chain was captured in a study of T cell repertoires in cytomegalovirus infection. Trimming took 5 bases from V and 1 from J; bases not matched to a gene: 6. Germline-derived CDR1 and CDR2 are SGHAT and FQNNGV. CDR3 size: 15 residues. Study conclusions and caveats: It was HLA-C-restricted CMV-specific TCR beta clonotypes that dominated the response ex vivo.

This clonotype was recorded many times. Its specificity is not known. TCRdb re-derived calls from the reads in MiXCR, one entry per CDR3 protein. The sample contains around 300,000 distinct CDR3 sequences, roughly 24% of which appear only once. This TCR derives from a human donor in good health (CMV status not recorded). Some clones in this sample may be carry-over from other donors' samples. The chain links TRBV11-2 to TRBJ1-1; the match to TRBD1 covers 8 bases. Material for sequencing was PBMCs. The CDR3, as DNA: TGTGCCAGCAGCACATGGACAGGGCAGAACACTGAAGCTTTCTTT. Its protein product is CASSTWTGQNTEAFF.